This T cell receptor beta chain stems from a study of blood T cell repertoires in COVID-19. Study as a whole: Spain, Italy and the United States supplied samples that represented acute and convalescent COVID-19. Nucleic acid was either cDNA or gDNA, and it came from T cells, B-cell-depleted T cells, or PBMCs.

Original data processing: The authors estimated nucleated cell counts from reference gene primer amplification. Sequencing was performed with immunoSEQ multiplex PCR; in TCRdb, only in-frame clones are kept and a portion is missing. V, J and clone size derive from that table, while D and trimming were established from the DNA sequence. The sample includes more than 250,000 clones, about 83% of them seen just once. This receptor was identified in a woman between 45 and 60 years old with acute or convalescent COVID-19. The sequenced sample consisted of peripheral blood.

CDR3 amino acids: CASSPPGGEQYF. In DNA, the CDR3 is TGCGCCAGCAGCCCCCCCGGCGGCGAGCAGTACTTC. The chain couples TRBV4-3 to TRBJ2-7; D gene uncertain. Germline CDR1 and CDR2: LGHNA and YSLEER. V was cut by 4 bases and J by 6 bases, with 10 bases left in between. The CDR3 length is 12 residues.